This passage covers 28 T cell receptor beta chains from one sample sequenced in a study of T cell repertoires in cytomegalovirus infection. MiXCR, applied by TCRdb to the reads, yields one record per CDR3 protein. The sample has roughly 100,000 distinct CDR3 sequences; about 17% are singletons. The material sequenced was PBMCs. These receptors came from a human donor in good health (CMV status not recorded). Some clones in this sample may be carry-over from other donors' samples.

This chain connects TRBV11-2 to TRBJ2-5; D is unresolved. V was clipped by 10 bases and J by 4 bases, with 16 bases between them. This CDR3 is built from 13 residues. The germline V gene has CDR1 SGHAT and CDR2 FQNNGV. CDR3 in DNA: TGTGCCACCTCGACTGTGAATGGAGAGACCCAGTACTTC. Protein product: CATSTVNGETQYF.

This clonotype showed up many times. The chain couples TRBV7-2 to TRBJ2-7; tentative D call: TRBD1 (5 bases). Trimming stripped 2 bases from V and 0 bases from J, with 14 bases between. Germline V lookup: CDR1 SGHTA, CDR2 FQGNSA. The CDR3 covers 16 residues. The DNA of the CDR3 is TGTGCCAGCAGCTTATTCCCGACAGAGTTCTCCTACGAGCAGTACTTC. This encodes CASSLFPTEFSYEQYF.

This clonotype was recorded a few times. The chain couples TRBV20-1 to TRBJ1-2, with D tentatively TRBD1 (6 bases). The CDR3 spans 13 residues. Trimming pared 0 bases from V and 6 bases from J, leaving 11 bases between. The germline CDR1 and CDR2 sequences are DFQATT and SNEGSKA (reference sequence). CDR3 DNA: TGCAGTGCTAGAGACGAAGGGGGAGATGGCTACACCTTC. Its protein product is CSARDEGGDGYTF.

This clonotype has ten or more counts. This chain joins TRBV7-2 and TRBJ2-7; the D gene is possibly TRBD2 (5 bases). V shed 1 base and J shed 4 bases, with 11 bases lying between them. The CDR3 consists of 14 residues. Germline V CDR1 and CDR2: SGHTA, FQGNSA. CDR3 DNA: TGTGCCAGCAGCTTAGGAAGATGGGAGTACGAGCAGTACTTC. Residues: CASSLGRWEYEQYF.

At least ten counts were recorded for this clonotype. As DNA, the CDR3 is TGCAGCGACATGGGATTCCAAGAGACCCAGTACTTC. It is translated as CSDMGFQETQYF. J is TRBJ2-5 and V is TRBV29-1; D is unclear. Germline CDR1 SQVTM, CDR2 ANQGSEA. The ends were cut back, 7 bases at V and 1 base at J, with 10 bases in the middle. The CDR3 length is 12 residues.

At least ten counts were recorded for this clonotype. This chain joins TRBV7-2 and TRBJ1-2; a weak D match, TRBD1 (5 bases). The CDR3 is 13 amino acids. Looked up from germline, CDR1 is SGHTA and CDR2 is FQGNSA. The V and J ends lost 5 bases and 3 bases respectively, with 10 bases between them. CDR3 sequence reads: CASSQDMYYGYTF. In DNA form, the CDR3 reads TGTGCCAGCAGCCAGGACATGTACTATGGCTACACCTTC.

At least ten counts were recorded for this clonotype. The rearrangement joins TRBV7-9 to TRBJ2-7; the match to TRBD1 covers 8 bases. The CDR3 runs 14 residues. After removal of 5 bases from V and 2 bases from J, the junction contained 5 bases not matched to a gene. Per the germline V gene, CDR1 is SEHNR and CDR2 is FQNEAQ (reference sequence). This chain's CDR3 is CASSPEGQAYEQYF. The CDR3, as DNA: TGTGCCAGCAGCCCCGAGGGACAGGCCTACGAGCAGTACTTC.

This clonotype has just a few counts. The rearrangement joins TRBV6-2 or TRBV6-3 to TRBJ2-7; a weak D match, TRBD1 (6 bases). Germline CDR1 is MNHEY and CDR2 is SVGEGT. Trimming removed 4 bases from V and 6 bases from J, with 13 bases in between. The CDR3 consists of 13 residues. Here the CDR3 reads CASSSEQGFEQYF. CDR3 coding DNA: TGTGCCAGCAGTTCTGAACAGGGCTTCGAGCAGTACTTC.

This chain uses TRBV29-1 with TRBJ1-1, with TRBD1 identical over 9 bases. The CDR3 length is 13 residues. The germline V gene has CDR1 SQVTM and CDR2 ANQGSEA. J was trimmed by 5 bases and V by 6 bases; bases with no gene match: 7. The CDR3: CSVRTGAETEAFF. DNA of the CDR3: TGCAGCGTCCGGACAGGGGCCGAAACTGAAGCTTTCTTT.

The sample holds many counts of this clonotype. The rearrangement links TRBV7-2 to TRBJ2-7; D gene unclear. CDR3 length: 11 amino acids. CDR1 is SGHTA, CDR2 FQGNSA, per germline. The V end was cut by 4 bases, the J end by 6 bases, with 7 bases between. The DNA of the CDR3 is TGTGCCAGCAGCTCAAGTATCGAGCAGTACTTC. This sequence encodes CASSSSIEQYF.

CDR3 bases: TGTGCATCCGGCAGGGAGGGGGCCGCCACTGAAGCTTTCTTT. Translation gives CASGREGAATEAFF. This sequence joins TRBV10-3 and TRBJ1-1, with 7 bases lining up with TRBD1. The CDR3 has 14 residues. The germline gives CDR1 ENHRY, CDR2 SYGVKD.

This clonotype showed up many times. V usage is TRBV7-2 and J usage is TRBJ2-3; no firm D call. The CDR3 loop spans 13 amino acids. V was clipped by 2 bases and J by 5 bases, with 8 bases between them. CDR1 is SGHTA and CDR2 is FQGNSA in the germline V gene. The CDR3, as DNA: TGTGCCAGCAGCTTACTGGCCCAAGATACGCAGTATTTT. Translating it yields CASSLLAQDTQYF.

This clonotype appeared once. The chain employs TRBV6-7 and TRBJ2-1, with D perhaps TRBD2 (5 bases). TRBV6-7 is placed among ORFs of uncertain function. This CDR3 is built from 15 residues. V was clipped by 0 bases and J by 6 bases, with 12 bases between them. Written as DNA, the CDR3 is TGTGCCAGCAGTTACTCAGGCGGGTGTGGCAATGAGCAGTTCTTC. This sequence encodes CASSYSGGCGNEQFF.

Many counts were recorded for this clonotype. The chain links TRBV7-2 to TRBJ1-1; D remains ambiguous. Trimming took off 1 base at V and 1 base at J, with 10 bases between the two ends. This CDR3 has 15 residues. Germline V CDR1 and CDR2: SGHTA, FQGNSA. This CDR3 is CASSLVSGGNTEAFF. In nucleotides, the CDR3 is TGTGCCAGCAGCTTAGTGAGCGGAGGGAACACTGAAGCTTTCTTT.

The rearrangement uses TRBV12-3 or TRBV12-4 and TRBJ2-5, with TRBD2 matching over 7 bases. CDR3 size: 14 residues. V gave up 4 bases and J gave up 1 base; unmatched junction bases: 3. CDR3 DNA sequence: TGTGCCAGCAGTTCTGGGACTATCCAAGAGACCCAGTACTTC. Encoded protein: CASSSGTIQETQYF.

The chain has TRBV5-4 and TRBJ1-2; the match to TRBD1 covers 9 bases. The germline V gene has CDR1 SGHNT and CDR2 YYREEE (reference sequence). The CDR3 is 15 residues long. Losses at the gene ends were 5 bases for V and 4 bases for J; bases not matched to a gene: 9. For the CDR3, the DNA is TGTGCCAGCAGTCCTCCTGGGACAGGGATCTATGGCTACACCTTC. Translating gives CASSPPGTGIYGYTF.

The sample holds many counts of this clonotype. The chain joins TRBV11-2 to TRBJ2-1, with TRBD2 as a possible D gene (5 bases). The germline CDR1 and CDR2 sequences are SGHAT and FQNNGV. The germline V and J ends were trimmed by 0 bases and 3 bases, with 9 bases remaining between them. The CDR3 spans 15 residues. In DNA, the CDR3 is TGTGCCAGCAGCTTAGATGGACTGCACTACAATGAGCAGTTCTTC. This gives the protein CASSLDGLHYNEQFF. The full variable domain, completed using reference TRBV11-2 and TRBJ2-1, is EAGVAQSPRYKIIEKRQSVAFWCNPISGHATLYWYQQILGQGPKLLIQFQNNGVVDDSQLPKDRFSAERLKGVDSTLKIQPAKLEDSAVYLCASSLDGLHYNEQFFGPGTRLTVL.

This chain uses TRBV4-1 with TRBJ1-5; weak D call: TRBD1 (5 bases). Trimming shortened V by 4 bases and J by 6 bases, and 13 bases separated the two germline ends. The germline V gene encodes CDR1 MGHRA and CDR2 YSYEKL. This CDR3 has 14 amino acids. The CDR3: CASSPGVWGQPQHF. CDR3 bases: TGCGCCAGCAGCCCGGGGGTATGGGGTCAGCCCCAGCATTTT.

This clonotype was seen a handful of times. The chain combines TRBV12-5 with TRBJ2-3; D possibly matches TRBD1 or TRBD2 (5 bases each). V gave up 7 bases and J gave up 12 bases, with 20 bases separating them. The CDR3 consists of 13 residues. Per the germline V gene, CDR1 is LGHNT and CDR2 is FRNRAP. The CDR3 DNA follows: TGTGCTAGTGCCACCCTCGGGACGAGTATCCAGTATTTT. This translates into CASATLGTSIQYF.

Details on this clonotype: A much larger clone lies a single base off, so this may be a read error. The J gene is TRBJ2-2, the V gene TRBV10-3; D could derive from TRBD1 or TRBD2 (5 bases each). The CDR3 consists of 15 residues. The V gene's germline CDR1 is ENHRY and CDR2 SYGVKD. V lost 8 bases to trimming and J lost 4 bases, with 17 bases between them. The CDR3 bases are TGTGCCATCCTAACCAGGGAGACGGGCACCGGGGAGCTGTTTTTT. Translated: CAILTRETGTGELFF.

This clonotype came up a few times. V gene TRBV7-2 combines with J gene TRBJ2-1, with TRBD2 matching over 8 bases. Germline V gene sequence: CDR1 SGHTA, CDR2 FQGNSA. CDR3 length equals 16 residues. The J segment lost 8 bases and the V segment lost 3 bases, leaving 12 bases of the junction unmatched. CDR3 in DNA: TGTGCCAGCAGCTTGGTAGCGGGGAGAATGGGGGATGAGCAGTTCTTC. Protein product: CASSLVAGRMGDEQFF.

This clonotype showed up many times. The chain employs TRBV20-1 and TRBJ1-5; TRBD1 agrees at 7 bases. CDR1 and CDR2 from the germline V gene are DFQATT and SNEGSKA (reference sequence). The CDR3 loop spans 14 amino acids. The trim removed 0 bases at V and 4 bases at J, leaving 3 bases unmatched. The CDR3 here is CSARDEDRNQPQHF. The CDR3 DNA reads TGCAGTGCTAGAGATGAGGACAGGAATCAGCCCCAGCATTTT.

This clonotype was counted only a few times. The rearrangement uses TRBV19 and TRBJ1-5; no clear D gene. This CDR3 contains 13 residues. Germline CDR1 and CDR2: LNHDA and SQIVND (reference sequence). V lost 4 bases and J 4 bases, leaving 8 bases between the germline ends. The CDR3 DNA follows: TGTGCCAGTAGTAATCCCACGAATCAGCCCCAGCATTTT. Translation gives CASSNPTNQPQHF.

The chain employs TRBV7-3 and TRBJ1-4, with unresolved D. The CDR3 runs 13 residues. With 5 bases removed from V and 8 bases from J, the gap between germline ends came to 12 bases. Germline V lookup: CDR1 SGHTA, CDR2 FQGTGA. CDR3 coding DNA: TGTGCCAGCAGCAAGGGAGCGGGAGAAAAACTGTTTTTT. Its translation: CASSKGAGEKLFF.

J is TRBJ1-1 and V is TRBV5-6; the match to TRBD1 covers 7 bases. V was pared by 6 bases and J by 4 bases, with 12 bases of the junction left unmatched. Germline lookup yields CDR1 SGHDT and CDR2 YYEEEE. The CDR3 consists of 15 residues. CDR3 in amino acids: CASIVPTPGGTEAFF. CDR3 nucleotide sequence: TGTGCCAGCATCGTACCAACCCCAGGGGGCACTGAAGCTTTCTTT.

Ten or more counts support this clonotype. The chain links TRBV19 to TRBJ1-1; the D gene is possibly TRBD1 (5 bases). V was cut by 2 bases and J by 3 bases, with 10 bases left in between. The CDR3 contains 14 residues. Looked up from germline, CDR1 is LNHDA and CDR2 is SQIVND (reference sequence). CDR3 sequence: CASSIIGADTEAFF. The DNA of the CDR3 is TGTGCCAGTAGTATAATTGGGGCGGACACTGAAGCTTTCTTT.

Only a few counts were recorded for this clonotype. The chain is built from TRBV12-3 or TRBV12-4 and TRBJ2-7, with D hard to call. The CDR3 has 12 amino acids. V lost 5 bases, J lost 5 bases, and 10 bases lay in between. The CDR3 loop is CASSRLQDEQYF. CDR3 nucleotide sequence: TGTGCCAGCAGTCGTCTTCAGGACGAGCAGTACTTC.

This clonotype was detected many times. The rearrangement links TRBV10-3 to TRBJ2-5; D is unclear. CDR3 length: 13 amino acids. V was cut by 2 bases and J by 1 base, with 5 bases left in between. Germline lookup yields CDR1 ENHRY and CDR2 SYGVKD. This CDR3 is CAISEPVQETQYF. The CDR3 DNA follows: TGTGCCATCAGTGAGCCTGTCCAAGAGACCCAGTACTTC.